The 6 T cell receptor beta chains below all came from one sample that was sequenced in a study of early T cells in non-severe SARS-CoV-2 infection. Via MiXCR, TCRdb re-called the 5' RACE reads, giving one row per CDR3 protein. The repertoire holds 80,000 or so distinct CDR3 sequences, less than 8% seen once, with less than 8% in the top ten. What was sequenced was whole blood. The receptors originated from an adult who was a healthcare worker with PCR-confirmed SARS-CoV-2 infection or an uninfected control (not recorded which).

This clonotype showed up just a few times. A read error may be the cause here, since a much bigger clone is one base away. The chain is built from TRBV25-1 and TRBJ2-1; perhaps TRBD2 as D (5 bases). This CDR3 has 14 amino acids. Germline values: CDR1 MGHDK, CDR2 SYGVNS. The V gene lost 0 bases and the J gene lost 6 bases, with 9 bases spanning the gap. The CDR3 region is CASSEYGEINEQFF. The CDR3 DNA sequence: TGTGCCAGCAGTGAATACGGGGAGATCAATGAGCAGTTCTTC. The full variable domain, in which reference TRBV25-1 and TRBJ2-1 provide the parts outside the CDR3, is EADIYQTPRYLVIGTGKKITLECSQTMGHDKMYWYQQDPGMELHLIHYSYGVNSTEKGDLSSESTVSRIRTEHFPLTLESARPSHTSQYLCASSEYGEINEQFFGPGTRLTVL.

J is TRBJ1-2 and V is TRBV3-1; no clear D. This CDR3 is built from 14 residues. Germline assignment: CDR1 LGHDT and CDR2 YNNKEL (reference sequence). Trimming removed 1 base at V and 3 bases at J, with 9 bases between. The CDR3, as DNA: TGTGCCAGCAGCCAAGCCCGCAGCCACTATGGCTACACCTTC. Translation: CASSQARSHYGYTF.

The sample holds a few counts of this clonotype. The chain recombines TRBV12-3 or TRBV12-4 with TRBJ1-1, with 7 nucleotides matching TRBD1. This CDR3 is 13 amino acids long. V was clipped by 5 bases and J by 4 bases; unmatched bases: 4. CDR3 bases: TGTGCCAGCAGTAAACAGGGGTTCACTGAAGCTTTCTTT. Its protein is CASSKQGFTEAFF.

This clonotype has ten or more counts. The rearrangement links TRBV28 to TRBJ2-3, with 9 bases matching TRBD2. Unmatched junction bases numbered 6, after V lost 3 bases and J lost 2 bases. Germline CDR1 is MDHEN and CDR2 is SYDVKM. This CDR3 has 16 amino acids. CDR3 sequence reads: CASSFPSSGATDTQYF. CDR3 bases: TGTGCCAGCAGTTTTCCATCTAGCGGGGCCACAGATACGCAGTATTTT.

V gene TRBV7-8 combines with J gene TRBJ1-2; a possible D gene is TRBD1 (5 bases). The germline V gene has CDR1 SGHVS and CDR2 FQNEAQ. The CDR3 consists of 13 residues. Between the trimmed V and J ends, which lost 3 bases and 1 base, there was a span of 6 bases. Written as DNA, the CDR3 is TGTGCCAGCAGCTTGACAGTTAACTATGGCTACACCTTC. This codes for CASSLTVNYGYTF.

This clonotype appeared many times. This chain connects TRBV27 to TRBJ2-7; 8 bases match TRBD1. The CDR3 consists of 15 residues. Germline V gene lookup returns CDR1 MNHEY and CDR2 SMNVEV (reference sequence). V was pared by 4 bases and J by 3 bases, with 8 bases of the junction left unmatched. CDR3 amino acids: CASSYTGGRDYEQYF. The CDR3 region has the DNA TGTGCCAGCAGTTATACAGGGGGTCGAGACTACGAGCAGTACTTC.